The 19 T cell receptor beta chains below were found in one sample sequenced in a study of control samples from healthy donors and cancer patients. The table came from immunoSEQ multiplex PCR; TCRdb's copy has only in-frame clones and leaves some out. There are 70,000 to 100,000 clones in the sample; approximately 90% occur only once, and under 2.5% lies in the top ten. The sample was PBMCs. Receptors were obtained from a woman aged 55-70 years with head and neck cancer.

This clone is a singleton in its sample. V usage is TRBV7-2 and J usage is TRBJ2-5, with 10 positions matching TRBD2. The CDR3 has 16 amino acids. Germline V gene data show CDR1 as SGHTA and CDR2 as FQGNSA. With 3 bases clipped from V and 8 bases from J, the junction kept 12 bases outside the gene matches. CDR3 coding DNA: TGTGCCAGCAGCTTTTTATCGAGCGGGAGGGTAGGAACCCAGTACTTC. Its protein product is CASSFLSSGRVGTQYF.

CDR3: CATSRDPNIQYF. The CDR3 nucleotides read TGTGCCACCAGCAGAGACCCGAACATTCAGTACTTC. V gene TRBV15 combines with J gene TRBJ2-4; D gene ambiguous. Germline lookup yields CDR1 LNHNV and CDR2 YYDKDF (reference sequence). The CDR3 extends over 12 amino acids. With 0 bases removed from V and 7 bases from J, the gap between germline ends came to 4 bases.

CDR3 protein: CASNPTSGSRNEQFF. In nucleotides, the CDR3 is TGTGCCAGTAATCCGACTAGCGGGAGTCGTAATGAGCAGTTCTTC. This chain links TRBV19 with TRBJ2-1; 12 nucleotides align to TRBD2. From germline, CDR1 is LNHDA and CDR2 SQIVND (reference sequence). V shed 7 bases and J 7 bases; nucleotides not matched to a gene: 8. This CDR3 spans 15 amino acids.

The V gene is TRBV20-1, the J gene TRBJ2-3; D gene ambiguous. Trimming cost V 3 bases and J 2 bases, with 9 bases left between them. The germline CDR1 and CDR2 sequences are DFQATT and SNEGSKA (reference sequence). This CDR3 comprises 13 residues. Here the CDR3 DNA reads TGCAGTGCTAGTCCCGGGTCCACAGATACGCAGTATTTT. Translated, it gives CSASPGSTDTQYF.

The CDR3 DNA sequence: TGTGCCAGCAGCGAAATTGGGACCGGGGGCGGGTTTGGCTACACCTTC. Translating gives CASSEIGTGGGFGYTF. The chain couples TRBV7-8 to TRBJ1-2; maybe TRBD1 (6 bases). The CDR3 length is 16 residues. The germline CDR1 and CDR2 sequences are SGHVS and FQNEAQ. V was shortened by 5 bases and J by 7 bases, with 23 bases between the two germline ends.

In its sample, this clone was seen a few times. The chain employs TRBV12-3 or TRBV12-4 and TRBJ1-5; no clear D. This CDR3 has 12 residues. The V end was cut by 6 bases, the J end by 4 bases, with 7 bases between. CDR3: CASRAQNQPQHF. CDR3 in DNA: TGTGCCAGCAGAGCCCAAAATCAGCCCCAGCATTTT.

V usage is TRBV24-1 and J usage is TRBJ2-2, with D tentatively TRBD2 (7 bases). The CDR3 loop spans 17 amino acids. The V and J ends lost 3 bases and 6 bases respectively, with 19 bases between them. Germline CDR1 is KGHDR and CDR2 is SFDVKD. The CDR3 bases are TGTGCCACCAGTGATCCAAAAGGGAGGGGGGCCGCCGGGGAGCTGTTTTTT. Residues: CATSDPKGRGAAGELFF.

The chain uses TRBV27 and TRBJ1-6; D may be TRBD1 (6 bases). In germline, CDR1 is MNHEY, CDR2 SMNVEV (reference sequence). V was cut by 5 bases and J by 5 bases, with 10 bases left in between. The CDR3 contains 14 residues. The DNA for the CDR3 is TGTGCCAGCAGTCCCCGGACAGATAATTCACCCCTCCACTTT. It specifies CASSPRTDNSPLHF.

This chain connects TRBV6-5 to TRBJ1-5; TRBD1 aligns across 8 bases. The CDR3 consists of 14 residues. Germline values: CDR1 MNHEY, CDR2 SVGAGI. With V trimmed by 6 bases and J by 1 base, 2 bases remained unmatched. The CDR3 region is CASRGQVSNQPQHF. For the CDR3, the DNA is TGTGCCAGCAGGGGACAGGTAAGCAATCAGCCCCAGCATTTT.

The V call is TRBV6-5, the J call TRBJ2-5; possible D gene TRBD2, 5 bases. The V gene lost 5 bases and the J gene lost 1 base, with 14 bases spanning the gap. The CDR3 sequence is 15 residues long. CDR1 MNHEY and CDR2 SVGAGI come from the germline V gene. CDR3 loop: CASSPFFEGQETQYF. The CDR3 DNA reads TGTGCCAGCAGTCCCTTCTTCGAGGGCCAAGAGACCCAGTACTTC.

The chain joins TRBV18 to TRBJ1-3; 9 nucleotides agree with TRBD1. The CDR3 consists of 15 residues. The germline V gene encodes CDR1 KGHSH and CDR2 LQKENI. V lost 1 base to trimming and J lost 3 bases; unmatched junction nucleotides: 1. The CDR3 sequence is CASSPRDRVGNTIYF. The CDR3, as DNA: TGTGCCAGCTCACCACGGGACAGGGTTGGAAACACCATATATTTT.

V is TRBV27 and J is TRBJ2-4, with TRBD1 matching 9 bases. V shed 2 bases, J shed 6 bases, and the junction held 5 bases outside the gene matches. Germline assignment: CDR1 MNHEY and CDR2 SMNVEV (reference sequence). This CDR3 region has 15 residues. CDR3 region: CASSLGGQGLNIQYF. The DNA for the CDR3 is TGTGCCAGCAGTTTAGGGGGACAGGGTTTAAACATTCAGTACTTC.

The chain links TRBV12-3 or TRBV12-4 to TRBJ2-3; 8 bases fit TRBD2. V lost 6 bases to trimming and J lost 1 base; unmatched junction nucleotides: 0. This CDR3 is built from 13 residues. CDR3 nucleotides: TGTGCCAGCAGGACTAGCGGCACAGATACGCAGTATTTT. It codes for CASRTSGTDTQYF.

Of note for this clone: The same CDR3 can be traced to other DNA sequences in this sample. This chain links TRBV5-1 with TRBJ2-7; 9 bases are shared with TRBD1. J was trimmed by 2 bases and V by 3 bases; bases with no gene match: 3. Germline V CDR1 and CDR2: SGHRS, YFSETQ. The CDR3 runs 14 residues. CDR3 DNA sequence: TGCGCCAGCAGCTCCGGGACAGGGACCTACGAGCAGTACTTC. Residues: CASSSGTGTYEQYF.

The chain employs TRBV6-5 and TRBJ2-7; TRBD2 agrees at 10 bases. The trim removed 4 bases at V and 0 bases at J, leaving 6 bases unmatched. This CDR3 spans 16 amino acids. Germline CDR1 reads MNHEY; CDR2 reads SVGAGI. This chain's CDR3 is CASSSSGSFGSYEQYF. The CDR3, as DNA: TGTGCCAGCAGTTCTAGCGGGAGTTTCGGCTCCTACGAGCAGTACTTC.

V is TRBV27 and J is TRBJ2-7, with a tentative D call TRBD1 (7 bases). Germline CDR1 MNHEY, CDR2 SMNVEV (reference sequence). V lost 3 bases and J 2 bases, leaving 11 bases between the germline ends. CDR3 length equals 14 residues. CDR3 in amino acids: CASSLARGAYEQYF. CDR3 DNA: TGTGCCAGCAGTTTGGCCAGGGGGGCCTACGAGCAGTACTTC.

This chain joins TRBV7-8 and TRBJ1-1; 7 bases map to TRBD1. The CDR3 extends over 13 amino acids. Germline trimming cut 1 base from V and 11 bases from J; bases unmatched to any gene: 7. Germline V lookup: CDR1 SGHVS, CDR2 FQNEAQ. CDR3 in amino acids: CASSLERDSRAFF. The CDR3 DNA reads TGTGCCAGCAGCTTAGAAAGGGACAGCCGGGCTTTCTTT.

This clone occurred a few times. V and J are TRBV27 and TRBJ2-7, with TRBD2 identical over 8 bases. The ends lost 7 bases at V and 3 bases at J; junction bases unmatched: 5. CDR3 length: 13 amino acids. Germline-derived CDR1 and CDR2 are MNHEY and SMNVEV (reference sequence). The CDR3 DNA reads as TGTGCCAGCAAAATAAGCGGGAGCTACGAGCAGTACTTC. Protein: CASKISGSYEQYF.

This clone was detected only once. The CDR3, as DNA: TGTGCCAGCAGCTTTGCAGGGGCGGAAGCTTTCTTT. It yields the protein CASSFAGAEAFF. V gene TRBV7-9 combines with J gene TRBJ1-1; possibly TRBD1 for D (6 bases). CDR3 length: 12 amino acids. Per the germline V gene, CDR1 is SEHNR and CDR2 is FQNEAQ (reference sequence). Trimming stripped 3 bases from V and 8 bases from J, with 10 bases between.